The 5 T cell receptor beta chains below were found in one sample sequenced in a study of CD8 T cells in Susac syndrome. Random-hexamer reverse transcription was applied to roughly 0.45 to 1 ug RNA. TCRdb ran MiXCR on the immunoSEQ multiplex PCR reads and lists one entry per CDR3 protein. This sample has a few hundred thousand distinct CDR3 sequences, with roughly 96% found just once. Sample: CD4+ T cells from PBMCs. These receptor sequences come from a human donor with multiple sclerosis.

The CDR3 is CASTNRARNTGELFF. For the CDR3, the DNA is TGCGCCAGCACCAATCGGGCGCGAAACACCGGGGAGCTGTTTTTT. The gene calls are TRBV23-1 and TRBJ2-2; D uncertain. TRBV23-1 is classed as an ORF, of uncertain function. This CDR3 comprises 15 residues. V gave up 7 bases and J gave up 2 bases, with 14 bases separating them.

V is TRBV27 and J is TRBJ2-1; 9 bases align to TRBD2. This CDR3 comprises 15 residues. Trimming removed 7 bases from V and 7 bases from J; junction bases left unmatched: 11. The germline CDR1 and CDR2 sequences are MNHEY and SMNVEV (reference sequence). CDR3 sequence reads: CASTLAGEESNEQFF. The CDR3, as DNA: TGTGCCAGCACCTTAGCGGGAGAAGAGTCTAATGAGCAGTTCTTC.

The CDR3 sequence: CSVEWVSGANVLTF. DNA of the CDR3: TGCAGCGTTGAATGGGTGTCTGGGGCCAACGTCCTGACTTTC. The chain has TRBV29-1 and TRBJ2-6; D call uncertain. CDR3 size: 14 residues. Germline V gene lookup returns CDR1 SQVTM and CDR2 ANQGSEA. V was pared by 2 bases and J by 1 base, with 6 bases between.

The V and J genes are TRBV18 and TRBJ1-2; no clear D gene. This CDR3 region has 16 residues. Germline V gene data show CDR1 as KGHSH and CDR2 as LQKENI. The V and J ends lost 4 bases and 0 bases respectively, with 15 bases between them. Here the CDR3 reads CASSQDLQDANYGYTF. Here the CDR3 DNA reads TGTGCCAGCTCACAAGATCTGCAGGATGCTAACTATGGCTACACCTTC.

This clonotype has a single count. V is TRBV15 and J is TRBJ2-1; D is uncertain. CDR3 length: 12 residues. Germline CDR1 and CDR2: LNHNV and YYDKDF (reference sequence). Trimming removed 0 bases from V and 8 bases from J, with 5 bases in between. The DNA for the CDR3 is TGTGCCACCAGCAGAGATACCCATGAGCAGTTCTTC. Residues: CATSRDTHEQFF.